This TCR beta chain was identified in a study of T-cell reconstitution after alpha-beta-depleted transplantation in children. This clonotype was recorded many times. Antigen specificity is unknown. Unique molecular identifiers were used to barcode this TCRbeta library. TCRdb reanalysed the PCR reads using MiXCR and keeps one entry per CDR3 protein. Of some 300,000 distinct CDR3 sequences in the sample, over 9% were seen once. This CDR3 spans 16 amino acids. The germline V gene has CDR1 MNHEY and CDR2 SVGEGT. V was pared by 4 bases and J by 5 bases, with 13 bases of the junction left unmatched. Points from the study as a whole: From newly produced T cells came most of the T-cell counts and diversity one year after transplant.

This chain uses TRBV6-2 or TRBV6-3 with TRBJ2-7; 8 positions match TRBD2. This sequence was found in a boy under three years old with acute myeloid leukemia, due to receive a stem cell transplant. The sample in question was PBMCs, obtained before TCRalphabeta/CD19-depleted stem cell transplant. The CDR3 bases are TGTGCCAGCAGTTGGGGGACTAGGATGGGTCGGGACGAGCAGTACTTC. This sequence encodes CASSWGTRMGRDEQYF.